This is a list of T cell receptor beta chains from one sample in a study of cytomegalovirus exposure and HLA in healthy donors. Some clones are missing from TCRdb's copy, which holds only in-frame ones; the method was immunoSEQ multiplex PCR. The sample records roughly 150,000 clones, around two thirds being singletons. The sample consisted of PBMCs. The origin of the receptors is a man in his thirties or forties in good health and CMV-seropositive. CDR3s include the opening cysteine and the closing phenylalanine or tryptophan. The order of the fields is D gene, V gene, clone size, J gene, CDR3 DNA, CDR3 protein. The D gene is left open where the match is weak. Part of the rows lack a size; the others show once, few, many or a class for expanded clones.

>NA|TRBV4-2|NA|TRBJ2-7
TGTGCCAGCAGCCAAGATCCCTCGGGAGTTAACGAGCAGTACTTC
CASSQDPSGVNEQYF
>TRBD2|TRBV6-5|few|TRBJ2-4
TGTGCCAGCAGTTACGGGGGACTAGCCAGTTTTCAGTACTTC
CASSYGGLASFQYF
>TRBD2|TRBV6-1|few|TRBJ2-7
TGTGCCAGCAGTGTACTAGCGGGAGGGGACGAGCAGTACTTC
CASSVLAGGDEQYF
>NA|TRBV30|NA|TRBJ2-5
TGTGCCTGGAACTCCTGGGGCGAGACCCAGTACTTC
CAWNSWGETQYF
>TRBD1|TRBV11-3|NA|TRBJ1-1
TGTGCCAGCAGCTTAGATGGGACAGGTGAGAACACTGAAGCTTTCTTT
CASSLDGTGENTEAFF
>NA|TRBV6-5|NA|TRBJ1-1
TGTGCCAGCAAACAGAACACTGAAGCTTTCTTT
CASKQNTEAFF
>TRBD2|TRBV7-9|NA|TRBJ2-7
TGTGCCAGCAGCCAGGGACTAGCGGGCCCTAAGGGGCCTTACGAGCAGTACTTC
CASSQGLAGPKGPYEQYF
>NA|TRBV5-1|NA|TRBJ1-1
TGCGCCAGCAGCGCCCATCCCCCGGACATACGGGCTGAAGCTTTCTTT
CASSAHPPDIRAEAFF
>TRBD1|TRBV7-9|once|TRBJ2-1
TGTGCCAGCAACTTTCCAGGGGGCGTAGACAATGAGCAGTTCTTC
CASNFPGGVDNEQFF
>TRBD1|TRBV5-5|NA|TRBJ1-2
TGTGCCAGCAGCTGGGGACAGGGGCCGACCTATGGCTACACCTTC
CASSWGQGPTYGYTF
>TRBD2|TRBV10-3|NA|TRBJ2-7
TGTGCCATCAGCTCCGCAGCGGGGGTGAACTCCTACGAGCAGTACTTC
CAISSAAGVNSYEQYF
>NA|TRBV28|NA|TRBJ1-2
TGTGCCAGCAGTTTATTAGGGACATCAAATGGCTACACCTTC
CASSLLGTSNGYTF
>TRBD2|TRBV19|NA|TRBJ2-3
TGTGCCAGTAGTCCAGTCCGGGCAGCGGGAGCATCAGATACGCAGTATTTT
CASSPVRAAGASDTQYF
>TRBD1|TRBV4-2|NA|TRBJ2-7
TGTGCCAGCAGTTACGCCGGGACAGGTCGAGGCGAGCAGTACTTC
CASSYAGTGRGEQYF
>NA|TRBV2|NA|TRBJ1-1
TGTGCCAGCAGGGCCGCCCGGACAGACAGTGAAGCTTTCTTT
CASRAARTDSEAFF
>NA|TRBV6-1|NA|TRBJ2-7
TGTGCCAGCAGTGGGTACTTAGCTCCAAGCTACGAGCAGTACTTC
CASSGYLAPSYEQYF
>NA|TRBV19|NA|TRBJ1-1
TGTGCCAGTAGTATCCGGGTAGGGGATACTGAAGCTTTCTTT
CASSIRVGDTEAFF